What follows are 14 T cell receptor beta chains derived from one specimen sequenced in a study of chemoradiotherapy in HPV16-positive cancers. TCRdb's copy holds only in-frame clones and misses some; the assay was immunoSEQ multiplex PCR. The sample shows around 10,000 clones, roughly 70% of them seen only once. The sample was taken from a patient who underwent chemoradiotherapy. All receptors come from a human donor with HPV-associated anogenital cancer.

This clone was observed a few times. This chain links TRBV16 with TRBJ1-1; D remains ambiguous. The CDR3 loop spans 15 amino acids. Looked up from germline, CDR1 is KGHSY and CDR2 is FQNENV. Trimming took 1 base from V and 5 from J, leaving 14 bases between them. CDR3 loop: CASSQYRGGWTEAFF. The CDR3 bases are TGTGCCAGCAGCCAATATCGGGGTGGGTGGACTGAAGCTTTCTTT.

The chain joins TRBV30 to TRBJ1-3; possibly TRBD1 for D (6 bases). Trimming shortened V by 5 bases and J by 7 bases, and 12 bases separated the two germline ends. Germline V gives CDR1 GTSNPN, CDR2 SVGIG (reference sequence). The CDR3 totals 12 residues. The CDR3 sequence is CAWAQGWNTIYF. CDR3 nucleotides: TGTGCCTGGGCCCAGGGGTGGAACACCATATATTTT. Full variable domain (missing parts from reference TRBV30 and TRBJ1-3): SQTIHQWPATLVQPVGSPLSLECTVEGTSNPNLYWYRQAAGRGLQLLFYSVGIGQISSEVPQNLSASRPQDRQFILSSKKLLLSDSGFYLCAWAQGWNTIYFGEGSWLTVV.

The chain joins TRBV7-2 to TRBJ1-1; perhaps TRBD1 as D (6 bases). V lost 7 bases to trimming and J lost 3 bases, with 15 bases between them. Germline values: CDR1 SGHTA, CDR2 FQGNSA. The CDR3 is 14 residues long. The CDR3 DNA reads as TGTGCCAGCACCTTTGGACAGTTGTACACTGAAGCTTTCTTT. Translation: CASTFGQLYTEAFF.

The rearrangement links TRBV15 to TRBJ1-1; D unresolved. Trimming pared 0 bases from V and 4 bases from J, leaving 12 bases between. The CDR3 has 15 residues. Germline V gene data show CDR1 as LNHNV and CDR2 as YYDKDF (reference sequence). CDR3 DNA: TGTGCCACCAGCAGAGATCCCCTTGGAGGCACTGAAGCTTTCTTT. As protein: CATSRDPLGGTEAFF. The variable domain in full, completed from reference TRBV15 and TRBJ1-1, reads DAMVIQNPRYQVTQFGKPVTLSCSQTLNHNVMYWYQQKSSQAPKLLFHYYDKDFNNEADTPDNFQSRRPNTSFCFLDIRSPGLGDTAMYLCATSRDPLGGTEAFFGQGTRLTVV.

J is TRBJ1-2 and V is TRBV20-1; TRBD1 might be the D (5 bases). Germline assignment: CDR1 DFQATT and CDR2 SNEGSKA (reference sequence). V gave up 6 bases and J gave up 6 bases, with 8 bases separating them. The CDR3 length is 10 residues. The CDR3 DNA sequence: TGCAGTGCGCCGACAGATGGCTACACCTTC. Protein: CSAPTDGYTF.

The table lists this clone with a few counts. The chain uses TRBV5-1 and TRBJ2-3; D is perhaps TRBD1 (7 bases). V gave up 4 bases and J gave up 0 bases, with 9 bases separating them. CDR3 length: 14 residues. Germline assignment: CDR1 SGHRS and CDR2 YFSETQ. CDR3 sequence: CASSAGQSTDTQYF. In DNA, the CDR3 is TGCGCCAGCAGCGCGGGACAGAGCACAGATACGCAGTATTTT.

The sample holds one count of this clone. The chain has TRBV7-2 and TRBJ1-6, with a weak D call TRBD1 (5 bases). Per germline, CDR1 SGHTA and CDR2 FQGNSA. With 8 bases removed from V and 9 bases from J, the gap between germline ends came to 14 bases. The CDR3 spans 13 residues. CDR3 DNA sequence: TGTGCCAGCTGGGGGGACGTCGGTTCACCCCTCCACTTT. It translates to CASWGDVGSPLHF.

In its sample, this clone was seen a few times. This rearrangement joins TRBV11-3 to TRBJ2-1, with D possibly matching TRBD2 (6 bases). The germline gives CDR1 SGHNT, CDR2 YENEEA. The CDR3 contains 14 residues. The ends were cut back, 5 bases at V and 7 bases at J, with 15 bases in the middle. The CDR3 coding sequence is TGTGCCAGCAGCCCTGAGGACTACATAAATGAGCAGTTCTTC. Amino acid sequence: CASSPEDYINEQFF. Filled out from reference TRBV11-3 and TRBJ2-1, the complete variable domain reads EAGVVQSPRYKIIEKKQPVAFWCNPISGHNTLYWYLQNLGQGPELLIRYENEEAVDDSQLPKDRFSAERLKGVDSTLKIQPAELGDSAVYLCASSPEDYINEQFFGPGTRLTVL.

The chain employs TRBV6-1 and TRBJ2-7; perhaps TRBD1 as D (5 bases). This CDR3 has 12 amino acids. Trimming removed 5 bases at V and 3 bases at J, with 8 bases between. Germline CDR1 is MNHNS and CDR2 is SASEGT. The CDR3 is CASSWGHYEQYF. The CDR3, as DNA: TGTGCCAGCAGTTGGGGCCACTACGAGCAGTACTTC.

The chain has TRBV15 and TRBJ1-3; the match to TRBD1 covers 8 bases. Germline trimming cut 0 bases from V and 1 base from J; bases unmatched to any gene: 5. Looked up from germline, CDR1 is LNHNV and CDR2 is YYDKDF (reference sequence). The CDR3 contains 17 residues. As DNA, the CDR3 is TGTGCCACCAGCAGAGACAGGGGGCTAGGTTCTGGAAACACCATATATTTT. As protein: CATSRDRGLGSGNTIYF.

CDR3 region: CAISAEAGGYGYTF. The CDR3 bases are TGTGCCATCAGCGCTGAGGCAGGGGGGTATGGCTACACCTTC. This chain links TRBV10-3 with TRBJ1-2; 7 nucleotides align to TRBD1. The CDR3 has 14 amino acids. Germline CDR1 and CDR2: ENHRY and SYGVKD. V shed 6 bases and J 5 bases; nucleotides not matched to a gene: 9.

This CDR3 reads CASSPRTWTDTQYF. The CDR3 DNA reads TGTGCCAGCAGCCCTCGGACCTGGACAGATACGCAGTATTTT. The V gene is TRBV13, the J gene TRBJ2-3; D uncertain. Germline CDR1 reads PRHDT; CDR2 reads FYEKMQ (reference sequence). The CDR3 loop spans 14 amino acids. V was trimmed by 5 bases and J by 3 bases, leaving 12 bases between them.

The rearrangement uses TRBV4-1 and TRBJ1-2; the D gene is possibly TRBD1 (5 bases). V lost 1 base and J 4 bases, leaving 22 bases between the germline ends. The germline V gene encodes CDR1 MGHRA and CDR2 YSYEKL. The CDR3 is made up of 18 amino acids. CDR3 loop: CASSQGMAKQARSYGYTF. For the CDR3, the DNA is TGCGCCAGCAGCCAAGGGATGGCAAAACAGGCCCGCAGCTATGGCTACACCTTC.

The chain carries TRBV6-1 and TRBJ1-2, with 8 bases fitting TRBD1. From germline, CDR1 is MNHNS and CDR2 SASEGT. Trimming took 3 bases from V and 3 from J; bases not matched to a gene: 9. CDR3 length: 16 amino acids. CDR3 residues: CASSDLGQGPYYGYTF. CDR3 DNA: TGTGCCAGCAGTGACCTAGGACAGGGCCCCTACTATGGCTACACCTTC.